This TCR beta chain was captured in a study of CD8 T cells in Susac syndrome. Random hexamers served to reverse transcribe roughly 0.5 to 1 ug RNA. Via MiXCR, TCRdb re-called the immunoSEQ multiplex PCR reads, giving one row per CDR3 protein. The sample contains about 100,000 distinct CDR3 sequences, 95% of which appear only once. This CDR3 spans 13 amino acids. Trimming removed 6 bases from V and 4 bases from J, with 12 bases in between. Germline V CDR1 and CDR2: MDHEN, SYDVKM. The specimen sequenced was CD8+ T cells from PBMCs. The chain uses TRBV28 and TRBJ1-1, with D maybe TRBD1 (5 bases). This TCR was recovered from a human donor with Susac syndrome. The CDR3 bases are TGTGCCAGCAGCCCCGGGGCCATCACTGAAGCTTTCTTT. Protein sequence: CASSPGAITEAFF. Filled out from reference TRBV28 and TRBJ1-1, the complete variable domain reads DVKVTQSSRYLVKRTGEKVFLECVQDMDHENMFWYRQDPGLGLRLIYFSYDVKMKEKGDIPEGYSVSREKKERFSLILESASTNQTSMYLCASSPGAITEAFFGQGTRLTVV.